The 9 T cell receptor beta chains in this list originate from one sample, sequenced in a study of beta chain features in type 1 diabetes. Expressed TCRB transcripts were sequenced after all isolated RNA was converted to cDNA. The protocol was immunoSEQ multiplex PCR, while the TCRdb copy is restricted to in-frame clones and leaves out a portion. The repertoire holds 810,000 or so clones, with 15% to 20% as singletons. The sequenced sample was naive CD4+ T cells from blood. The origin of the receptors is a woman aged 18 to 35 in good health.

A few counts support this clone. The chain combines TRBV7-2 with TRBJ2-5; 7 nucleotides match TRBD2. The CDR3 contains 15 residues. Germline assignment: CDR1 SGHTA and CDR2 FQGNSA. V lost 5 bases to trimming and J lost 7 bases; unmatched junction nucleotides: 13. Here the CDR3 reads CASSRRGGSGGTQYF. CDR3 in DNA: TGTGCCAGCAGCCGCCGCGGGGGATCCGGCGGGACCCAGTACTTC.

This clone was seen a few times. CDR3 bases: TGTGCCAGCAGTGGGGTCGTCATGAACACTGAAGCTTTCTTT. This gives the protein CASSGVVMNTEAFF. The chain joins TRBV6-6 to TRBJ1-1; no reliable D call. Trimming cost V 5 bases and J 0 bases, with 10 bases left between them. The CDR3 spans 14 residues. Germline V gives CDR1 MNHNY, CDR2 SVGAGI (reference sequence).

The rearrangement links TRBV15 to TRBJ2-6, with 8 bases that match TRBD1. Germline CDR1 reads LNHNV; CDR2 reads YYDKDF (reference sequence). The CDR3 consists of 20 residues. J was trimmed by 0 bases and V by 1 base; bases with no gene match: 11. The CDR3 DNA reads TGTGCCACCAGCAGAGCTACAGGGGGACCGGGCAGCTCTGGGGCCAACGTCCTGACTTTC. Translating gives CATSRATGGPGSSGANVLTF.

The chain joins TRBV7-3 to TRBJ2-1, with D possibly called TRBD1 or TRBD2 (6 bases each). The CDR3 totals 15 residues. Germline V gene sequence: CDR1 SGHTA, CDR2 FQGTGA. Trimming took off 1 base at V and 7 bases at J, with 14 bases between the two ends. CDR3 sequence: CASSLRGGTTNEQFF. In nucleotides, the CDR3 is TGTGCCAGCAGCTTAAGAGGGGGGACAACAAATGAGCAGTTCTTC.

This clone has only a few counts. This chain joins TRBV7-2 and TRBJ2-2, with D hard to call. Trimming removed 0 bases from V and 5 bases from J, with 10 bases in between. The germline V gene encodes CDR1 SGHTA and CDR2 FQGNSA. The CDR3 is made up of 15 amino acids. CDR3 region: CASSLADWRTGELFF. The CDR3 bases are TGTGCCAGCAGCTTAGCCGATTGGCGTACCGGGGAGCTGTTTTTT.

This clone was seen a few times. The CDR3 DNA reads TGTGCCAGCAGCTTAGTTTTCTCGCCCAGCGGCACAGATACGCAGTATTTT. Translation gives CASSLVFSPSGTDTQYF. The chain couples TRBV11-2 to TRBJ2-3, with unresolved D. The CDR3 covers 17 residues. Deletions cut 1 base from V and 1 base from J, with 15 bases between. The germline V gene encodes CDR1 SGHAT and CDR2 FQNNGV.

This clone was observed a few times. The chain employs TRBV29-1 and TRBJ2-7; weak D call: TRBD2 (5 bases). Per germline, CDR1 SQVTM and CDR2 ANQGSEA. The CDR3 consists of 12 residues. V was pared by 4 bases and J by 3 bases, with 10 bases between. DNA for the CDR3: TGCAGCGTTGTCGGGAACAACTACGAGCAGTACTTC. As protein: CSVVGNNYEQYF.

The rearrangement links TRBV2 to TRBJ1-5; the D gene is possibly TRBD1 (5 bases). This CDR3 region has 12 residues. V lost 2 bases and J lost 7, with 6 bases in between. CDR1 and CDR2 (germline): SNHLY, FYNNEI. DNA for the CDR3: TGTGCCAGCAGTGAACGGGGGCAGCCCCAGCATTTT. This codes for CASSERGQPQHF.

This chain links TRBV7-2 with TRBJ1-1; D is unclear. CDR3 size: 14 residues. CDR1 is SGHTA, CDR2 FQGNSA, per germline. With 1 base removed from V and 2 bases from J, the gap between germline ends came to 8 bases. CDR3 bases: TGTGCCAGCAGCTTAGATAACAGAAACACTGAAGCTTTCTTT. It codes for CASSLDNRNTEAFF.